A single sample is the source of the 21 T cell receptor beta chains below, sequenced in a study of blood T cell repertoires in COVID-19. Sequencing was performed with immunoSEQ multiplex PCR; in TCRdb, only in-frame clones are kept and a portion is missing. The sample comprises roughly 190,000 clones, about 81% of which are singletons, and roughly 7.1% rests with the top ten. Sequencing used peripheral blood. These receptors were obtained from a woman aged 60-75 years with COVID-19, enrolled during active disease.

The rearrangement uses TRBV11-1 and TRBJ2-7; a weak D match, TRBD2 (6 bases). V shed 5 bases and J shed 7 bases, with 15 bases lying between them. Germline CDR1 is SGHAT and CDR2 is FQDESV (reference sequence). The CDR3 totals 13 residues. CDR3 nucleotides: TGTGCCAGCAGCCTGGAGGGCCCGGGGGAGCAGTACGTC. It encodes CASSLEGPGEQYV.

The CDR3 spells CASSLTVNTEAFF. The CDR3 DNA reads as TGTGCCAGCAGCTTGACAGTGAACACTGAAGCTTTCTTT. The rearrangement uses TRBV7-3 and TRBJ1-1; a weak D match, TRBD1 (5 bases). V gave up 3 bases and J gave up 0 bases, with 5 bases separating them. CDR1 and CDR2 (germline): SGHTA, FQGTGA. This CDR3 has 13 amino acids. The variable domain in full, with the rest retrieved from reference TRBV7-3 and TRBJ1-1, is GAGVSQTPSNKVTEKGKYVELRCDPISGHTALYWYRQSLGQGPEFLIYFQGTGAADDSGLPNDRFFAVRPEGSVSTLKIQRTERGDSAVYLCASSLTVNTEAFFGQGTRLTVV.

In nucleotides, the CDR3 is TGTGCCAGCAGTTACCCACAGGGGGCTAATGAAGCTTTCTTT. It codes for CASSYPQGANEAFF. The chain carries TRBV6-6 and TRBJ1-1; TRBD1 agrees at 9 bases. The CDR3 extends over 14 amino acids. V lost 2 bases, J lost 7 bases, and 5 bases stayed unmatched. The V gene's germline CDR1 is MNHNY and CDR2 SVGAGI (reference sequence).

On this clone: The junction and the germline gene differ at one end; a read error may be behind it. The chain combines TRBV29-1 with TRBJ2-3; 9 bases are a match to TRBD2. Looked up from germline, CDR1 is SQVTM and CDR2 is ANQGSEA. This CDR3 spans 15 amino acids. The CDR3 loop reads CSVEVAGANTDTQYF. In DNA, the CDR3 is TGCAGCGTCGAAGTAGCGGGAGCCAACACAGATACGCAGTATTTT.

V usage is TRBV28 and J usage is TRBJ2-1; 7 nucleotides match TRBD1. Trimming at V came to 6 bases and at J to 7 bases, leaving 9 bases not matched to a gene. In germline, CDR1 is MDHEN, CDR2 SYDVKM. The CDR3 spans 14 residues. CDR3 sequence reads: CASSTATGANEQFF. In DNA form, the CDR3 reads TGTGCCAGCAGCACCGCTACAGGGGCGAATGAGCAGTTCTTC.

The chain couples TRBV27 to TRBJ1-2, with TRBD1 identical over 9 bases. Per the germline V gene, CDR1 is MNHEY and CDR2 is SMNVEV (reference sequence). The CDR3 sequence is 12 residues long. J was trimmed by 5 bases and V by 6 bases; bases with no gene match: 1. CDR3 in amino acids: CASRGTGYGYTF. CDR3 sequence (DNA): TGTGCCAGCAGAGGGACAGGGTATGGCTACACCTTC.

The chain has TRBV30 and TRBJ2-1; TRBD2 might be the D (5 bases). Trimming left V 2 bases short and J 6 bases short, with 11 bases between. Germline CDR1 GTSNPN, CDR2 SVGIG (reference sequence). The CDR3 totals 13 residues. The DNA for the CDR3 is TGTGCCTGGAGTAGAGGGAGTGGCAATGAGCAGTTCTTC. Translation: CAWSRGSGNEQFF.

The table lists this clone with a few counts. V and J are TRBV7-9 and TRBJ2-2, with 10 bases aligning to TRBD1. This CDR3 is 15 amino acids long. Trimming cost V 5 bases and J 5 bases; bases outside gene matches: 5. Per the germline V gene, CDR1 is SEHNR and CDR2 is FQNEAQ (reference sequence). The CDR3 reads CASSRDRGWTGELFF. CDR3 DNA sequence: TGTGCCAGCAGCCGGGACAGGGGTTGGACCGGGGAGCTGTTTTTT.

CDR3 sequence: CASSGGTGVDEQYF. The CDR3 DNA sequence: TGTGCCAGCAGCGGGGGGACAGGGGTCGACGAGCAGTACTTC. V and J are TRBV9 and TRBJ2-7, with 10 bases lining up with TRBD1. The CDR3 is 14 residues long. V shed 3 bases and J 5 bases; nucleotides not matched to a gene: 5. The V gene's germline CDR1 is SGDLS and CDR2 YYNGEE.

V and J are TRBV6-5 and TRBJ2-1; 9 bases align to TRBD1. This CDR3 is built from 14 residues. Germline V lookup: CDR1 MNHEY, CDR2 SVGAGI. J was trimmed by 5 bases and V by 6 bases; bases with no gene match: 5. CDR3 loop: CASSPGQGDNEQFF. The CDR3 bases are TGTGCCAGCAGCCCGGGACAGGGAGACAATGAGCAGTTCTTC.

This chain joins TRBV27 and TRBJ2-1, with TRBD1 matching 8 bases. Unmatched junction bases numbered 6, after V lost 4 bases and J lost 1 base. There are 16 residues in the CDR3. CDR1 is MNHEY, CDR2 SMNVEV, per germline (reference sequence). CDR3 sequence reads: CASSSAGGQSYNEQFF. In DNA, the CDR3 is TGTGCCAGCAGTTCCGCAGGGGGCCAATCCTACAATGAGCAGTTCTTC.

CDR3 loop: CASRRTGERTDTQYF. The CDR3 DNA sequence: TGCGCCAGCAGAAGGACAGGAGAACGCACAGATACGCAGTATTTT. The V and J genes are TRBV10-2 and TRBJ2-3; 7 nucleotides agree with TRBD1. Germline CDR1 and CDR2: WSHSY and SAAADI. The J segment lost 1 base and the V segment lost 6 bases, leaving 7 bases of the junction unmatched. The CDR3 sequence is 15 residues long.

V and J are TRBV3-1 (or the pseudogene TRBV3-2) and TRBJ2-7, with D tentatively TRBD2 (7 bases). The CDR3 is made up of 13 amino acids. Trimming took 1 base from V and 6 from J, leaving 10 bases between them. Germline CDR1 is LGHDT and CDR2 is YNNKEL (reference sequence). The CDR3 DNA reads TGTGCCAGCAGCCAAGGTGGGGGGGCCGAGCAGTACGTC. Translated, it gives CASSQGGGAEQYV.

The rearrangement uses TRBV7-3 and TRBJ2-3, with 8 bases aligning to TRBD2. Germline V CDR1 and CDR2: SGHTA, FQGTGA. The CDR3 is 16 residues long. V lost 5 bases, J lost 0 bases, and 7 bases stayed unmatched. The CDR3 reads CASSRLAGPSTDTQYF. CDR3 coding DNA: TGTGCCAGCAGCCGGTTAGCGGGACCCAGCACAGATACGCAGTATTTT. Filled out from reference TRBV7-3 and TRBJ2-3, the complete variable domain reads GAGVSQTPSNKVTEKGKYVELRCDPISGHTALYWYRQSLGQGPEFLIYFQGTGAADDSGLPNDRFFAVRPEGSVSTLKIQRTERGDSAVYLCASSRLAGPSTDTQYFGPGTRLTVL.

This clone has just a few counts. V usage is TRBV6-5 and J usage is TRBJ2-7; TRBD1 is a possible D gene (6 bases). V was cut by 8 bases and J by 6 bases, with 17 bases left in between. The CDR3 runs to 13 residues. Germline CDR1 is MNHEY and CDR2 is SVGAGI. The CDR3 DNA sequence: TGTGCCAGCCGCAACTCTCAGGGGTCCGAGCAGTACGTC. Its protein product is CASRNSQGSEQYV.

This clone was recorded only once. The chain couples TRBV6-1 to TRBJ1-1; 8 positions agree with TRBD1. The CDR3 length is 16 residues. From germline, CDR1 is MNHNS and CDR2 SASEGT. V lost 4 bases and J lost 0; bases outside the gene matches: 7. The CDR3 loop reads CASSGRTGTVNTEAFF. The CDR3 DNA sequence: TGTGCCAGCAGTGGCCGGACAGGGACCGTGAACACTGAAGCTTTCTTT.

V gene TRBV29-1 combines with J gene TRBJ2-7; unclear D gene. The CDR3 length is 12 residues. Germline V gene data show CDR1 as SQVTM and CDR2 as ANQGSEA. V lost 1 base, J lost 7 bases, and 11 bases lay in between. The CDR3 DNA sequence: TGCAGCGTTGAAGGTCCCGGCGGAGAGCAGTACTTC. This encodes CSVEGPGGEQYF.

The chain recombines TRBV6-5 with TRBJ1-1, with 8 bases identical to TRBD1. V shed 6 bases and J 3 bases; nucleotides not matched to a gene: 3. CDR3 size: 13 residues. The germline V gene encodes CDR1 MNHEY and CDR2 SVGAGI. The CDR3 reads CASRKTGDTEAFF. The CDR3 DNA sequence: TGTGCCAGCAGGAAGACAGGGGACACTGAAGCTTTCTTT.

The genes are TRBV24-1 and TRBJ2-2; D perhaps matches TRBD2 (5 bases). The germline V gene has CDR1 KGHDR and CDR2 SFDVKD. CDR3 size: 13 residues. Trimming left V 9 bases short and J 5 bases short, with 12 bases between. The CDR3 DNA reads TGTGCCACCGGAGGACTCAGTACCGGGGAGCTGTTTTTT. It yields the protein CATGGLSTGELFF.

CDR3 sequence: CASSFGWADTQYF. Written as DNA, the CDR3 is TGTGCCAGCAGCTTCGGTTGGGCCGATACGCAGTATTTT. V gene TRBV7-2 combines with J gene TRBJ2-3; D unclear. V was shortened by 3 bases and J by 6 bases, with 10 bases between the two germline ends. Germline values: CDR1 SGHTA, CDR2 FQGNSA. The CDR3 has 13 residues.

The chain recombines TRBV19 with TRBJ1-2, with 7 bases matching TRBD1. The CDR3 length is 14 residues. Germline CDR1 is LNHDA and CDR2 is SQIVND (reference sequence). With 2 bases clipped from V and 5 bases from J, the junction kept 5 bases outside the gene matches. The CDR3 region has the DNA TGTGCCAGTAGTATAACGGGACAGCTTTATGGCTACACCTTC. Translated, it gives CASSITGQLYGYTF.